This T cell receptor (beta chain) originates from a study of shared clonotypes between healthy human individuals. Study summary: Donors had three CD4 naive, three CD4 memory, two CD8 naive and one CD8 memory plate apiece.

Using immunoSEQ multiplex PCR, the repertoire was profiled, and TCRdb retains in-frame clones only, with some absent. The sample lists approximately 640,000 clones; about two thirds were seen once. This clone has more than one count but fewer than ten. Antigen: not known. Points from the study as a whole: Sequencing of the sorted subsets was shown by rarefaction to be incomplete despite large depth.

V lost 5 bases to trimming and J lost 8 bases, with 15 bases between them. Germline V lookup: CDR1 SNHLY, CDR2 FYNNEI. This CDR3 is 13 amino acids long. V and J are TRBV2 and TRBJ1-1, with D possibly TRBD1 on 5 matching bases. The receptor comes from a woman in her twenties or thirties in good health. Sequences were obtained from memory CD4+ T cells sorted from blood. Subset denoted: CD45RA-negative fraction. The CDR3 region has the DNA TGTGCCAGCAGTTCGGGCGGGGGTATAGAAGCTTTCTTT. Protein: CASSSGGGIEAFF.